The rows below give T cell receptor beta chains drawn from one sample of a study of blood T cell repertoires in COVID-19. TCRdb's copy holds only in-frame clones and misses some; the assay was immunoSEQ multiplex PCR. The data contain about 160,000 clones, about 83% of them singletons. Sequenced sample: peripheral blood. The receptors come from a man aged 40-49 years who had recovered from COVID-19. Each CDR3 is given with its conserved first and last residue. A D gene is named only where the DNA matches it firmly. The size field is filled for only some rows; it gives once, few, many or a size class.

D	V	size	J	CDR3	DNA
TRBD2	TRBV5-4	-	TRBJ2-6	CASSLIGRGTGANVLTF	TGTGCCAGCAGCTTGATCGGGAGGGGGACTGGGGCCAACGTCCTGACTTTC
-	TRBV28	-	TRBJ1-2	CASSLPQGSGYTF	TGTGCCAGCAGTTTACCCCAGGGGTCTGGCTACACCTTC
-	TRBV2	once	TRBJ1-1	CASSGRRDTEAFF	TGTGCCAGCTCTGGCCGGAGGGACACTGAAGCTTTCTTT
TRBD2	TRBV27	-	TRBJ2-3	CASRGTRGTTDTQYF	TGTGCCAGCAGGGGGACTAGGGGAACCACAGATACGCAGTATTTT
-	TRBV13	few	TRBJ2-7	CASSLFPSYEQYF	TGTGCCAGCAGCTTATTCCCATCCTACGAGCAGTACTTC
TRBD2	TRBV7-8	-	TRBJ2-2	CASSLILAGGTGELFF	TGTGCCAGCAGCTTAATCCTAGCGGGGGGAACCGGGGAGCTGTTTTTT
TRBD2	TRBV28	-	TRBJ2-7	CASRQREGGGYEQYF	TGTGCCAGCAGGCAGCGGGAGGGGGGCGGCTACGAGCAGTACTTC
-	TRBV7-9	-	TRBJ2-5	CASSLDARAGLQETQYF	TGTGCCAGCAGCTTAGACGCAAGGGCGGGTCTCCAGGAGACCCAGTACTTC
-	TRBV6-2/TRBV6-3	-	TRBJ2-7	CASSRPGATPPYEQYF	TGTGCCAGCAGTAGACCTGGGGCTACCCCTCCCTACGAGCAGTACTTC
-	TRBV28	-	TRBJ2-1	CASSLRGLQFF	TGTGCCAGCAGTTTAAGGGGACTCCAGTTCTTC
TRBD1	TRBV4-2	-	TRBJ1-4	CASSLGQDEKLFF	TGTGCCAGCAGCCTCGGACAGGACGAAAAACTGTTTTTT
TRBD2	TRBV3-1/TRBV3-2	medium-sized	TRBJ2-3	CASSLPIAGLTDTQYF	TGTGCCAGCAGCCTCCCAATAGCGGGACTGACAGATACGCAGTATTTT
-	TRBV6-5	-	TRBJ2-5	CASSYSIGETQYF	TGTGCCAGCAGTTACTCGATCGGTGAGACCCAGTACTTC
TRBD2	TRBV27	few	TRBJ2-2	CASTAGLAGVRRELFF	TGTGCCAGCACCGCCGGACTAGCGGGAGTCCGGAGGGAGCTGTTTTTT
-	TRBV13	-	TRBJ2-1	CASSNATRKEQFF	TGTGCCAGCAGCAACGCCACGAGGAAGGAGCAGTTCTTC
-	TRBV18	-	TRBJ1-2	CASSRQVDGYTF	TGTGCCAGCTCCAGACAGGTGGATGGCTACACCTTC
TRBD1	TRBV7-9	-	TRBJ2-7	CASSVGTGEQYF	TGTGCCAGCAGCGTCGGGACAGGCGAGCAGTACTTC
TRBD1	TRBV7-6	-	TRBJ1-6	CASSPRTGGDSPLHF	TGTGCCAGCAGCCCCCGGACAGGGGGGGATTCACCCCTCCACTTT
-	TRBV9	-	TRBJ2-4	CASSVGAGRAKNIQYF	TGTGCCAGCAGCGTAGGGGCAGGGAGGGCCAAAAACATTCAGTACTTC
TRBD2	TRBV4-3	few	TRBJ2-1	CASSQATGGPEDEQFF	TGCGCCAGCAGCCAAGCAACGGGAGGGCCTGAGGATGAGCAGTTCTTC
-	TRBV7-9	-	TRBJ2-7	CASSLQEASYEQYF	TGTGCCAGCAGCCTCCAGGAGGCGTCCTACGAGCAGTACTTC
TRBD2	TRBV7-7	-	TRBJ2-5	CASSQRSGGLGETQYF	TGTGCTAGCAGCCAACGAAGCGGGGGATTGGGAGAGACCCAGTACTTC
TRBD1	TRBV19	once	TRBJ2-1	CASSIWTGGSEQFF	TGTGCCAGTAGTATATGGACAGGGGGCAGTGAGCAGTTCTTC
-	TRBV28	-	TRBJ2-1	CASYGTTYNEQFF	TGTGCCAGCTATGGGACAACCTACAATGAGCAGTTCTTC
-	TRBV12-5	-	TRBJ1-6	CASGWRLDSPLHF	TGTGCTAGTGGTTGGAGGCTGGACTCACCCCTCCACTTT
-	TRBV24-1	once	TRBJ2-3	CATSDTQAGTDTQYF	TGTGCCACCAGTGACACGCAGGCTGGCACAGATACGCAGTATTTT
TRBD1	TRBV11-1	-	TRBJ2-2	CASSHRGQAGELFF	TGTGCCAGCAGCCATCGGGGACAGGCCGGGGAGCTGTTTTTT
-	TRBV19	-	TRBJ2-6	CASSIGRRSGANVLTF	TGTGCCAGTAGTATAGGGAGGAGGTCGGGGGCCAACGTCCTGACTTTC
TRBD1	TRBV5-1	-	TRBJ2-6	CASSLGGQGFSGANVLTF	TGCGCCAGCAGCTTGGGGGGACAGGGTTTCTCTGGGGCCAACGTCCTGACTTTC
-	TRBV18	few	TRBJ1-3	CASSVTEYLRSGNTIYF	TGTGCCAGCTCAGTAACGGAGTACCTGCGCTCTGGAAACACCATATATTTT
TRBD2	TRBV2	-	TRBJ2-7	CASSEMRGGSYEQYF	TGTGCCAGCAGTGAAATGCGGGGGGGCTCCTACGAGCAGTACTTC
TRBD1	TRBV12-3/TRBV12-4	few	TRBJ1-1	CASRRQGVTEAFF	TGTGCCAGCAGAAGACAGGGGGTCACTGAAGCTTTCTTT
-	TRBV3-1/TRBV3-2	-	TRBJ2-1	CASSQESSQSSYNEQFF	TGTGCCAGCAGCCAAGAATCGAGCCAAAGCTCCTACAATGAGCAGTTCTTC
TRBD2	TRBV3-1/TRBV3-2	-	TRBJ2-4	CASSPTSGAKNIQYF	TGTGCCAGCAGCCCGACTAGCGGAGCCAAAAACATTCAGTACTTC
-	TRBV19	-	TRBJ1-1	CASSITGNVAEAFF	TGTGCCAGTAGTATTACAGGTAACGTCGCTGAAGCTTTCTTT
-	TRBV3-1/TRBV3-2	-	TRBJ2-1	CASSAETPFHSDNEQFF	TGTGCCAGCAGCGCAGAGACTCCCTTCCATTCCGACAATGAGCAGTTCTTC